This TCR beta chain appears in the sequencing data of a study of cytomegalovirus exposure and HLA in healthy donors. Primers for the PCR totalled 60 Vbeta and 13 Jbeta. The protocol was immunoSEQ multiplex PCR, while the TCRdb copy is restricted to in-frame clones and leaves out a portion. Counted here are around 130,000 clones, roughly 80% occurring once; the ten biggest clones make up around 1.5%. Whereas donors were nominally healthy upon sampling, unrecorded immune exposures were probable. This receptor was identified in a young woman in good health and CMV-seronegative. Sequencing input: PBMCs.

The CDR3 reads CATSRALGGGNQPQHF. CDR3 in DNA: TGTGCCACCAGCAGAGCTCTGGGGGGGGGCAATCAGCCCCAGCATTTT. The J gene is TRBJ1-5, the V gene TRBV15; possible D gene TRBD1, 5 bases. V dropped 1 base and J dropped 2 bases, with 12 bases sitting between them. The germline gives CDR1 LNHNV, CDR2 YYDKDF (reference sequence). There are 16 residues in the CDR3.